This is a list of T cell receptor beta chains from one sample in a study of cytomegalovirus exposure and HLA in healthy donors. Profiled with immunoSEQ multiplex PCR; TCRdb holds only in-frame clones, not every one. This repertoire shows about 120,000 clones, about 74% found once; its top ten account for about 2.5%. Material: PBMCs. The receptors stem from a female donor in good health and CMV-seronegative. The CDR3 runs from the conserved cysteine through the conserved F or W. Each record gives: clone size, J gene, V gene, D gene, CDR3 DNA, CDR3 protein. D genes are given only for firm matches. A row's size may be missing; if present it is once, few, many or a size class.

clone size: NA
J gene: TRBJ2-2
V gene: TRBV11-2
D gene: NA
CDR3 DNA: TGTGCCAGCAGCTTAGATCCGGACAGCGGGGAGCTGTTTTTT
CDR3 protein: CASSLDPDSGELFF

clone size: NA
J gene: TRBJ1-2
V gene: TRBV7-3
D gene: TRBD1
CDR3 DNA: TGTGCCAGCAGCTCGACAGGGGAGTTTGGCTACACCTTC
CDR3 protein: CASSSTGEFGYTF

clone size: NA
J gene: TRBJ1-2
V gene: TRBV5-6
D gene: NA
CDR3 DNA: TGTGCCAGCAGCCAACAGGGAACAACCTACTATGGCTACACCTTC
CDR3 protein: CASSQQGTTYYGYTF

clone size: NA
J gene: TRBJ2-5
V gene: TRBV7-9
D gene: NA
CDR3 DNA: TGTGCCAGCAGGAGCGGGCCTCAAGAGACCCAGTACTTC
CDR3 protein: CASRSGPQETQYF

clone size: NA
J gene: TRBJ1-5
V gene: TRBV29-1
D gene: TRBD1
CDR3 DNA: TGCAGCGTTGGGGAAGGGGGCACGCCCCAGCATTTT
CDR3 protein: CSVGEGGTPQHF

clone size: NA
J gene: TRBJ2-1
V gene: TRBV19
D gene: TRBD2
CDR3 DNA: TGTGCCACTCACGGGGGGTACAATGAGCAGTTCTTC
CDR3 protein: CATHGGYNEQFF

clone size: NA
J gene: TRBJ2-1
V gene: TRBV7-8
D gene: NA
CDR3 DNA: TGTGCCAGCAGCGCCGGTGGGGGAGGGGGGGCTAACAATGAGCAGTTCTTC
CDR3 protein: CASSAGGGGGANNEQFF

clone size: NA
J gene: TRBJ2-1
V gene: TRBV19
D gene: TRBD2
CDR3 DNA: TGTGCCAGTCGCGGGGGGGACTCCATCAATGAGCAGTTCTTC
CDR3 protein: CASRGGDSINEQFF

clone size: NA
J gene: TRBJ1-5
V gene: TRBV6-5
D gene: NA
CDR3 DNA: TGTGCCAGCAGTTACTCTTGGACAGCTGATCAGCCCCAGCATTTT
CDR3 protein: CASSYSWTADQPQHF

clone size: NA
J gene: TRBJ1-5
V gene: TRBV10-2
D gene: TRBD1
CDR3 DNA: TGCGCCAGCAGTGAGTTTGGGACAGGCAGCAATCAGCCCCAGCATTTT
CDR3 protein: CASSEFGTGSNQPQHF

clone size: NA
J gene: TRBJ2-1
V gene: TRBV5-6
D gene: TRBD1
CDR3 DNA: TGTGCCAGCAGCCCGGGACAGGACATAAGTGAGCAGTTCTTC
CDR3 protein: CASSPGQDISEQFF

clone size: NA
J gene: TRBJ1-2
V gene: TRBV19
D gene: TRBD1
CDR3 DNA: TGTGCCAGTAGTATAGCGTGGACAGGGGGCCATGGCTACACCTTC
CDR3 protein: CASSIAWTGGHGYTF

clone size: NA
J gene: TRBJ2-7
V gene: TRBV11-2
D gene: TRBD2
CDR3 DNA: TGTGCCAGCAGCTTGGGAGCGGGGGGATTTTTTACCTACGAGCAGTACTTC
CDR3 protein: CASSLGAGGFFTYEQYF

clone size: few
J gene: TRBJ1-1
V gene: TRBV19
D gene: TRBD1
CDR3 DNA: TGTGCCAGTATCATATCCTCGGACAGGGAAGGCACTGAAGCTTTCTTT
CDR3 protein: CASIISSDREGTEAFF

clone size: NA
J gene: TRBJ2-6
V gene: TRBV27
D gene: TRBD1
CDR3 DNA: TGTGCCAGCAGTTTTAAACAGGGGTCTGGGGCCAACGTCCTGACTTTC
CDR3 protein: CASSFKQGSGANVLTF

clone size: NA
J gene: TRBJ2-7
V gene: TRBV11-2
D gene: NA
CDR3 DNA: TGTGCCAGCAGACACGACTCCTACGAGCAGTACTTC
CDR3 protein: CASRHDSYEQYF

clone size: NA
J gene: TRBJ1-5
V gene: TRBV29-1
D gene: NA
CDR3 DNA: TGCAGCGCCGGATCGGGGAATCAGCCCCAGCATTTT
CDR3 protein: CSAGSGNQPQHF

clone size: NA
J gene: TRBJ1-1
V gene: TRBV19
D gene: TRBD1
CDR3 DNA: TGTGCCAGTAGTTTAACAGGGGGAGGGAACACTGAAGCTTTCTTT
CDR3 protein: CASSLTGGGNTEAFF

clone size: NA
J gene: TRBJ2-2
V gene: TRBV5-4
D gene: TRBD2
CDR3 DNA: TGTGCCAGCAGCGCTGCCGGGCGGGGGGGCCTAGGGGAGCTGTTTTTT
CDR3 protein: CASSAAGRGGLGELFF

clone size: once
J gene: TRBJ2-1
V gene: TRBV9
D gene: NA
CDR3 DNA: TGTGCCAGCAGCGTAGATTTGGCCGGACAGAGGGGAAGAGCGGGAGAGCAGTTCTTC
CDR3 protein: CASSVDLAGQRGRAGEQFF

clone size: NA
J gene: TRBJ2-3
V gene: TRBV30
D gene: TRBD2
CDR3 DNA: TGTGCCGCTACGGGTAGCGGGCACACAGATACGCAGTATTTT
CDR3 protein: CAATGSGHTDTQYF

clone size: NA
J gene: TRBJ2-5
V gene: TRBV5-6
D gene: TRBD1
CDR3 DNA: TGTGCCAGCAGCTTAGGACAGGGACTAGAGACCCAGTACTTC
CDR3 protein: CASSLGQGLETQYF

clone size: NA
J gene: TRBJ2-2
V gene: TRBV6-5
D gene: TRBD2
CDR3 DNA: TGTGCCAGCAGGGGGACCGGGGGGACCGGGGAGCTGTTTTTT
CDR3 protein: CASRGTGGTGELFF